This T cell receptor beta chain comes out of a study of shared clonotypes between healthy human individuals. Study as a whole: The donors, two women and three men, were aged 18 to 49. Overall study results and limits: Sampling included only blood; tissue repertoires likely differ. When naive CD4 clonotypes were compared across a few donors, about 4.8% were shared.

For this clone: Its cognate antigen is unknown.

The assay was carried out at the deep level. Here immunoSEQ multiplex PCR was the method, and the copy in TCRdb shows in-frame clones only, minus some. The table lists about 1 million clones, 75% to 80% of them singletons. The sequencing sample was made of memory CD4+ T cells from PBMCs. The subset was: CD45RA-negative fraction. This TCR was sampled from a man aged 18 to 29 in good health. Some clones in this sample may be carry-over from other donors' samples.

CDR3 DNA: TGTGCCATCAACCCAGGACAGGGGGACTACGAGCAGTACTTC. It codes for CAINPGQGDYEQYF. The V call is TRBV10-3, the J call TRBJ2-7, with TRBD1 identical over 10 bases. The trim removed 7 bases at V and 3 bases at J, leaving 6 bases unmatched. This CDR3 contains 14 residues. Germline V gene data show CDR1 as ENHRY and CDR2 as SYGVKD.